These 5 T cell receptor beta chains originate from one sample sequenced in a study of blood T cells in healthy people across ages. Together with a sample-barcoded 5' primer, a J-beta primer mix was included in a second PCR lasting roughly 6 to 12 cycles. MiXCR, run by TCRdb on the 5' RACE reads, gives a single entry per CDR3 protein. Here the sample spans some 800,000 distinct CDR3 sequences, just under 25% being singletons. The same sample was also used in a study of T cells of mothers and their children.

The sample consisted of blood. The receptors derive from a boy between 10 and 17 years old in good health.

The genes are TRBV28 and TRBJ2-2; TRBD2 matches 7 bases. CDR1 and CDR2 (germline): MDHEN, SYDVKM. Unmatched junction bases numbered 16, after V lost 6 bases and J lost 6 bases. The CDR3 runs 17 residues. CDR3 protein: CASSRLDRRETSGELFF. The CDR3 DNA sequence: TGTGCCAGCAGCAGGCTCGATAGGCGGGAGACGTCCGGGGAGCTGTTTTTT. The whole variable domain, filled in from reference TRBV28 and TRBJ2-2, reads DVKVTQSSRYLVKRTGEKVFLECVQDMDHENMFWYRQDPGLGLRLIYFSYDVKMKEKGDIPEGYSVSREKKERFSLILESASTNQTSMYLCASSRLDRRETSGELFFGEGSRLTVL.

The rearrangement links TRBV5-1 to TRBJ2-2, with 8 bases aligning to TRBD2. V lost 4 bases, J lost 6 bases, and 17 bases stayed unmatched. Germline CDR1 reads SGHRS; CDR2 reads YFSETQ. This CDR3 region has 18 residues. The CDR3: CASSQGGVERESSGELFF. In DNA, the CDR3 is TGCGCCAGCAGCCAAGGAGGGGTCGAGCGGGAGAGTTCCGGGGAGCTGTTTTTT. Looking up the rest from reference TRBV5-1 and TRBJ2-2 gives the full variable domain: KAGVTQTPRYLIKTRGQQVTLSCSPISGHRSVSWYQQTPGQGLQFLFEYFSETQRNKGNFPGRFSGRQFSNSRSEMNVSTLELGDSALYLCASSQGGVERESSGELFFGEGSRLTVL.

V usage is TRBV4-1 and J usage is TRBJ1-4; D unresolved. V lost 0 bases and J lost 4, with 12 bases in between. This CDR3 has 16 amino acids. Per germline, CDR1 MGHRA and CDR2 YSYEKL. The CDR3 DNA sequence: TGCGCCAGCAGCCAAGATGGTGGGCGGGGTAATGAAAAACTGTTTTTT. Its translation is CASSQDGGRGNEKLFF.

This clonotype was observed a handful of times. The gene calls are TRBV4-3 and TRBJ2-7, with TRBD2 identical over 8 bases. The DNA end lines up better with TRBJ2-5; the J call may be wrong. Germline V lookup: CDR1 LGHNA, CDR2 YSLEER. This CDR3 is built from 16 residues. The chain's CDR3 is CASSPREVAGTETQYF. The CDR3 DNA follows: TGCGCCAGCAGTCCAAGGGAGGTAGCGGGGACGGAGACCCAGTACTTC.

The chain has TRBV4-3 and TRBJ2-7; the D gene is possibly TRBD1 (6 bases). The J call may be wrong; the DNA end is better matched by TRBJ2-1. Germline CDR1 LGHNA, CDR2 YSLEER. This CDR3 is built from 16 residues. The CDR3 nucleotides read TGCGCCAGCAGCCGCGCGAGCCCAGGACAGTACAATGAGCAGTTCTTC. Its protein is CASSRASPGQYNEQFF.